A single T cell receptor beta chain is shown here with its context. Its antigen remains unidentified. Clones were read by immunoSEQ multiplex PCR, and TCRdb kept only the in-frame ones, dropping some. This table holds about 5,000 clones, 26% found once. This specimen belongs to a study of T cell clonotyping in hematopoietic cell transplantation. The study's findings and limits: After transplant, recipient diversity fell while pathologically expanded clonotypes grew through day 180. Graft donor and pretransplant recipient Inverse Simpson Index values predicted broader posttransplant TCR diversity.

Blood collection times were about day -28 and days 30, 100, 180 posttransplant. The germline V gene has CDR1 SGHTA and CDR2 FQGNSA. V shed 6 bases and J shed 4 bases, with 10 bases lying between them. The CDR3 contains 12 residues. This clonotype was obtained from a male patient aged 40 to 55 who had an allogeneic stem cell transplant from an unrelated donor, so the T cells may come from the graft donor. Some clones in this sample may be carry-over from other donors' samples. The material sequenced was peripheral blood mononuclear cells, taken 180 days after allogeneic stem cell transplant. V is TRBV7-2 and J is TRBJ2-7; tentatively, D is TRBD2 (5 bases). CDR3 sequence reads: CASSMEVYEQYF. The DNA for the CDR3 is TGTGCCAGCAGTATGGAGGTATACGAGCAGTACTTC.